What follows is one T cell receptor (beta chain) and its context. The data stem from a study of T cell responses to AZD1222 COVID-19 vaccine. This CDR3 is 15 amino acids long. Germline CDR1 is LGHNA and CDR2 is YNFKEQ. Between the trimmed V and J ends, which lost 0 bases and 3 bases, there was a span of 9 bases. Sequencing used immunoSEQ multiplex PCR; TCRdb keeps in-frame clones, though not all of them. The sample carries roughly 110,000 clones, approximately 90% recorded once. Material: peripheral blood, obtained on day 0 of AZD1222 vaccination. The TCR sequence derives from an adult in good health. The J gene is TRBJ1-5, the V gene TRBV4-2; D call uncertain. CDR3: CASSQDGQDNQPQHF. CDR3 DNA sequence: TGTGCCAGCAGCCAAGATGGCCAGGACAATCAGCCCCAGCATTTT.